Described below is a single T cell receptor (beta chain) sequence and its context. Antigen unknown. This sample stems from a study of shared clonotypes between healthy human individuals. Using immunoSEQ multiplex PCR, the repertoire was profiled, and TCRdb retains in-frame clones only, with some absent. The sample lists about 600,000 clones; 95% to 98% were seen once. Study-wide results and caveats: As a rule, naive subsets had a larger estimated richness than memory subsets.

This TCR derives from a woman aged 25 to 39 in good health. Material: naive CD4+ T cells sorted from blood. Subset meaning: CD45RA+ positively selected.

The CDR3 reads CASSVLAGVSGELFF. CDR3 coding DNA: TGTGCCAGCAGCGTATTAGCGGGAGTCTCCGGGGAGCTGTTTTTT. This rearrangement joins TRBV9 to TRBJ2-2, with 9 bases matching TRBD2. CDR1 and CDR2 (germline): SGDLS, YYNGEE. This CDR3 is 15 amino acids long. With 1 base clipped from V and 6 bases from J, the junction kept 4 bases outside the gene matches. The full variable domain, rest sourced from reference TRBV9 and TRBJ2-2, is DSGVTQTPKHLITATGQRVTLRCSPRSGDLSVYWYQQSLDQGLQFLIQYYNGEERAKGNILERFSAQQFPDLHSELNLSSLELGDSALYFCASSVLAGVSGELFFGEGSRLTVL.